The clone carrying this T cell receptor beta chain was observed many times. The antigen is unknown. The data were obtained in a study of T-cell reconstitution after alpha-beta-depleted transplantation in children. The TCRbeta library was prepared with unique molecular identifiers. One entry per CDR3 protein, called by TCRdb with MiXCR from the PCR reads. The table lists around 250,000 distinct CDR3 sequences, under 30% of them singletons, with more than 2% in the top ten. Germline CDR1 DFQATT, CDR2 SNEGSKA (reference sequence). V was shortened by 1 base and J by 1 base, with 14 bases between the two germline ends. The length of the CDR3 is 17 residues. Findings and limits, study-wide: Several hundred graft clones that had expanded were reportedly the source of alpha-beta T cells about two months after transplant. A year post-transplant, T-cell counts and diversity derived mostly from newly produced T cells. TCRbeta diversity was high at day 60 in some patients (a result of surviving recipient T cells and thymic progenitors).

Specimen: PBMCs, collected before TCRalphabeta/CD19-depleted stem cell transplant. The clonotype comes from a girl under 10 years old with Fanconi anemia, due to receive a stem cell transplant. The chain carries TRBV20-1 and TRBJ2-6; possibly TRBD2 for D (6 bases). The CDR3 DNA reads TGCAGTGCTAGAGGGCTCGGGAGTCGGTCTGGGGCCAACGTCCTGACTTTC. As protein: CSARGLGSRSGANVLTF.